This T cell receptor (beta chain) was sequenced for a study of OX40 agonist ivuxolimab in advanced cancers. Across the study: Patients were treated with ivuxolimab, an agonistic anti-OX40 (CD134) antibody.

Some clones are missing from TCRdb's copy, which holds only in-frame ones; the method was immunoSEQ multiplex PCR. Found here are some 60,000 clones, 70% to 90% of them singletons; the top ten hold 1.9%. CDR1 is SGHRS and CDR2 is YFSETQ in the germline V gene. The CDR3 sequence is 13 residues long. The V segment lost 2 bases and the J segment 7 bases; nucleotides outside the gene matches: 5. Study-level findings and limits: There were, on average, more expanded clones in CD8+ T cells than in CD4+.

This clone was seen more than once but under ten times. What it binds is not known. Blood samples were obtained at baseline, cycle 4 day 1, and cycle 7 day 1. V and J are TRBV5-1 and TRBJ1-1; 7 bases are a match to TRBD1. The sample consisted of CD4+ or CD8+ T cells sorted from blood, taken in a trial of the OX40 agonist ivuxolimab. The TCR comes from an adult with an advanced solid tumor such as melanoma, head and neck, liver or kidney cancer. The CDR3 DNA follows: TGCGCCAGCAGCTTAGAGGGGGCCATTGAAGCTTTCTTT. It specifies CASSLEGAIEAFF.